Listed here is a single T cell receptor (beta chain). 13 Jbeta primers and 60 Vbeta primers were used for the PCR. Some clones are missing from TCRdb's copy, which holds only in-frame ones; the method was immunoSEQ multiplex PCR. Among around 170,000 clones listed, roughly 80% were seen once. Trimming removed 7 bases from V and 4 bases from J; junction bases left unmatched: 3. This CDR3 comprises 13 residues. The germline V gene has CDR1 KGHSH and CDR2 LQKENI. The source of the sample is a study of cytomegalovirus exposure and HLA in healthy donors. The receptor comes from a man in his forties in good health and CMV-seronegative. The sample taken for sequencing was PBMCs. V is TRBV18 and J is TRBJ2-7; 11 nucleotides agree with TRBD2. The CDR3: CASCGLAGYEQYF. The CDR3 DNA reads TGTGCCAGCTGTGGACTAGCGGGTTACGAGCAGTACTTC.